This T cell receptor beta chain was retrieved from a study of regulatory T cells in long-lasting Graves disease. As to this clonotype: Its antigen is unidentified.

Findings and caveats of the study: The TCR repertoire of persistent Graves' patients was less diverse than that of newly diagnosed ones. With approximately 2,500 shared public clonotypes, persistent patients exceeded new patients, who shared over 850.

Described time point: persistent/refractory GD, antithyroid drugs over 5 years with positive TRAb. The TCR library used RNA extracted from PBMCs. Arm-PCR of CDR3 regions and iRepertoire HTBI primers were the basis on which TCR beta libraries were built. Per the original methods: Samples jointly harbored 60 or so TRBV and over 13 TRBJ segments. TCRdb used MiXCR to reprocess the multiplex PCR reads, holding one entry per CDR3 protein. What appears here as the V and J calls and clone size reflects TCRdb's work, not the paper's. Among around 450,000 distinct CDR3 sequences listed, 20% to 25% were seen once. The sample consisted of peripheral blood mononuclear cells (PBMCs), taken when the disease was refractory, from a patient treated with antithyroid drugs. This clonotype was sampled from a female donor with Graves disease.

CDR3 in amino acids: CSAEGGGTWDQPQHF. DNA of the CDR3: TGCAGTGCGGAAGGAGGGGGTACTTGGGATCAGCCCCAGCATTTT. The chain links TRBV20-1 to TRBJ1-5; possible D gene TRBD1, 6 bases. This CDR3 has 15 residues. Trimming took off 6 bases at V and 5 bases at J, with 20 bases between the two ends. The germline CDR1 and CDR2 sequences are DFQATT and SNEGSKA (reference sequence).